Listed below are T cell receptor beta chains from one sample, sequenced in a study of identical twins. TCRdb re-derived calls from the 5' RACE reads in MiXCR, one entry per CDR3 protein. This table holds hundreds of thousands of distinct CDR3 sequences, around 6% found once. The material sequenced was naive T cells sorted from blood. The source of these receptors is a man younger than 35 in good health. Each CDR3 is given with its conserved first and last residue. The D gene is left open where the match is weak. Part of the rows lack a size; the others show once, few, many or a class for expanded clones.

V gene	D gene	clone size	J gene	CDR3 DNA	CDR3 protein
TRBV4-1	NA	many	TRBJ2-1	TGCGCCAGCAGCCCGGAGGTTTTCTACAATGAGCAGTTCTTC	CASSPEVFYNEQFF
TRBV18	NA	NA	TRBJ1-3	TGTGCCAGCTCACCCCTGGCAGCACGCTCTGGAAACACCATATATTTT	CASSPLAARSGNTIYF
TRBV7-9	NA	NA	TRBJ2-7	TGTGCCAGCAGCTTCCATCCGGGGGCGGCCGAGCAGTACTTC	CASSFHPGAAEQYF
TRBV7-3	TRBD2	NA	TRBJ2-3	TGTGCCAGCAGCTTAACCCGGGAGGGCCCAGATACGCAGTATTTT	CASSLTREGPDTQYF
TRBV27	TRBD1	NA	TRBJ2-5	TGTGCCAGCAGTAAACAGGGGGAGGAAGGGACCCAGTACTTC	CASSKQGEEGTQYF
TRBV20-1	NA	many	TRBJ2-3	TGCAGTGCTAGAGTAGGACCAATCACAGATACGCAGTATTTT	CSARVGPITDTQYF
TRBV10-1	NA	many	TRBJ1-3	TGCGCCAGCAGTCCCGGGACAAGCTCTGGAAACACCATATATTTT	CASSPGTSSGNTIYF
TRBV12-3/TRBV12-4	NA	few	TRBJ1-6	TGTGCCAGCAGTACCGGGGACGGCCAAGACCGTTCACCCCTCCACTTT	CASSTGDGQDRSPLHF
TRBV28	NA	few	TRBJ1-5	TGTGCCAGCACAGAATATAGCAATCAGCCCCAGCATTTT	CASTEYSNQPQHF
TRBV7-9	TRBD2	NA	TRBJ2-2	TGTGCCAGCAGCACCCGGACTAGCGGGACGAACACCGGGGAGCTGTTTTTT	CASSTRTSGTNTGELFF
TRBV11-1	NA	few	TRBJ2-3	TGTGCCAGCAGTTTGGGTTCATCAGGGAGCCCTAGCACAGATACGCAGTATTTT	CASSLGSSGSPSTDTQYF
TRBV30	NA	few	TRBJ2-1	TGTGCCTGGAGTGGATCGAAGGGCAATGAGCAGTTCTTC	CAWSGSKGNEQFF
TRBV7-8	NA	NA	TRBJ1-1	TGTGCCAGCAGCCCCCCTGGCGCGAACACTGAAGCTTTCTTT	CASSPPGANTEAFF
TRBV3-1	NA	NA	TRBJ2-2	TGTGCCAGCAGCCAAGATGGGCCATACAACACCGGGGAGCTGTTTTTT	CASSQDGPYNTGELFF
TRBV10-3	NA	NA	TRBJ1-2	TGTGCCACCCAACCCGGGGGTAACTATGGCTACACCTTC	CATQPGGNYGYTF
TRBV5-1	TRBD1	NA	TRBJ1-4	TGCGCCAGCAGCAATCAGGGGGCGTCTAATGAAAAACTGTTTTTT	CASSNQGASNEKLFF
TRBV29-1	TRBD2	many	TRBJ2-5	TGCAGCGTTGCTTTGACTAGCGAAGAGACCCAGTACTTC	CSVALTSEETQYF
TRBV20-1	NA	few	TRBJ2-1	TGCAGTGCCCCCCCAGGTGGGAGAAACAATGAGCAGTTCTTC	CSAPPGGRNNEQFF
TRBV20-1	NA	many	TRBJ1-4	TGCAGTGCTAGACCAAGGACCTCATCAAATGAAAAACTGTTTTTT	CSARPRTSSNEKLFF
TRBV12-3/TRBV12-4	TRBD2	many	TRBJ2-1	TGTGCCAGCAGTTCAGGGCTAGCGGGTAGCTCCTACAATGAGCAGTTCTTC	CASSSGLAGSSYNEQFF
TRBV6-2/TRBV6-3	NA	few	TRBJ1-5	TGTGCCAGCAGTTACTCGAGGGTCGGCAGGGCCCAGCCCCAGCATTTT	CASSYSRVGRAQPQHF
TRBV7-3	TRBD1	many	TRBJ1-2	TGTGCCAGCAGCTCTACAGGGGGCTTGAAAGCTAACTATGGCTACACCTTC	CASSSTGGLKANYGYTF
TRBV29-1	NA	NA	TRBJ1-3	TGCAGCGTTGCGAGATCGAAGGGAAACACCATATATTTT	CSVARSKGNTIYF
TRBV20-1	NA	many	TRBJ2-5	TGCAGTGCTTGCCAAGGGTCCCTGGCAGAGACCCAGTACTTC	CSACQGSLAETQYF
TRBV2	NA	many	TRBJ2-1	TGTGCCAGCAGTGGGATCAATGAGCAGTTCTTC	CASSGINEQFF
TRBV29-1	NA	many	TRBJ2-7	TGCAGCGTGGGCGCCGGCTCCTACGAGCAGTACTTC	CSVGAGSYEQYF
TRBV20-1	TRBD2	many	TRBJ2-1	TGTTCGGGACTAGCGGGAGGAATAACCTACAATGAGCAGTTCTTC	CSGLAGGITYNEQFF
TRBV19	TRBD1	NA	TRBJ1-2	TGTGCCAGTAGTATGGACAGGCATGGCTACACCTTC	CASSMDRHGYTF
TRBV5-1	NA	many	TRBJ2-3	TGCGCCAGCAGCCTCGACAGGTCCCCAGATACGCAGTATTTT	CASSLDRSPDTQYF
TRBV28	NA	many	TRBJ2-1	TGTGCCAGCAGTATACAGGGCACCTTGGGTCTAGGGCCCTTTTCGAATGAGCAGTTCTTC	CASSIQGTLGLGPFSNEQFF
TRBV29-1	TRBD1	many	TRBJ2-1	TGCAGCGTTAGGGGGCGGACCATCAATGAGCAGTTCTTC	CSVRGRTINEQFF
TRBV12-3/TRBV12-4	TRBD1	NA	TRBJ2-1	TGTGCCAGCAGTTTAGCCTGGGACAGGGTCAATGAGCAGTTCTTC	CASSLAWDRVNEQFF
TRBV20-1	TRBD2	few	TRBJ2-3	TGCAGTGCTAGAGATTGGTTTACTAGCGGGAGGTCTGATACGCAGTATTTT	CSARDWFTSGRSDTQYF
TRBV20-1	NA	many	TRBJ2-3	TGCAGTGCTAGGGGGTCTTATGAAGATACGCAGTATTTT	CSARGSYEDTQYF
TRBV29-1	TRBD1	few	TRBJ2-2	TGCAGCGTTGAAGGAGCGACAGGGTCCGGGGAGCTGTTTTTT	CSVEGATGSGELFF
TRBV7-9	NA	few	TRBJ2-1	TGTGCCAGCAGCTTGCGTATGAATGAGCAGTTCTTC	CASSLRMNEQFF
TRBV20-1	NA	many	TRBJ2-5	TGCAGTGCACGGGAAGGGGGGACCCAGTACTTC	CSAREGGTQYF
TRBV11-2	TRBD1	NA	TRBJ2-5	TGTGCCAGCAGCCCCGACAGGGATGTCGGGACCCAGTACTTC	CASSPDRDVGTQYF
TRBV6-2/TRBV6-3	TRBD2	NA	TRBJ2-1	TGTGCCAGCAGCGAGGTGGGGGGGAGCTCCTACAATGAGCAGTTCTTC	CASSEVGGSSYNEQFF
TRBV7-2	NA	many	TRBJ2-2	TGTGCCAGCAGCTTAACGAATCGTTACACCGGGGAGCTGTTTTTT	CASSLTNRYTGELFF
TRBV28	TRBD2	NA	TRBJ2-1	TGTGCCAGCAGTTTGGGAAGCGGGCTAGCGGGATCCGGGGTTGAGCAGTTCTTC	CASSLGSGLAGSGVEQFF
TRBV4-3	NA	many	TRBJ2-7	TGCGCCAGCAGCCAAAGCGGAACGAAGCTGATCTACGAGCAGTACTTC	CASSQSGTKLIYEQYF
TRBV4-3	TRBD1	NA	TRBJ2-4	TGCGCCAGCAGCCGCGGGACAGGTGGGGACATTCAGTACTTC	CASSRGTGGDIQYF
TRBV20-1	NA	many	TRBJ2-1	TGCAGTGCTGGGCGGCGGGTCCATTACAATGAGCAGTTCTTC	CSAGRRVHYNEQFF
TRBV7-9	TRBD1	NA	TRBJ2-3	TGTGCCAGCACGCTTGAGAGCCGGGACAGGGTCACAGATACGCAGTATTTT	CASTLESRDRVTDTQYF
TRBV6-5	TRBD1	many	TRBJ2-1	TGTGCCAGCAGTTACGCAGGGGGCGGCTACAATGAGCAGTTCTTC	CASSYAGGGYNEQFF
TRBV27	NA	many	TRBJ1-1	TGTGCCAGCAGTTCGTACCGGGACCGAGTTAGCTTT	CASSSYRDRVSF
TRBV4-2	NA	many	TRBJ2-3	TGTGCCAGCAGCCAAGAGAGGGGTATAGGAGATACGCAGTATTTT	CASSQERGIGDTQYF
TRBV7-2	TRBD1	many	TRBJ2-1	TGTGCCAGCGGGGTGGGGACAGCGAACTACAATGAGCAGTTCTTC	CASGVGTANYNEQFF
TRBV7-2	NA	many	TRBJ2-3	TGTGCCAGCAGCTTAGATCCGGTCGGGTACACAGATACGCAGTATTTT	CASSLDPVGYTDTQYF
TRBV7-2	TRBD2	many	TRBJ2-1	TGTGCCAGCAGCTTTTGGACTAGCGGATACAATGAGCAGTTCTTC	CASSFWTSGYNEQFF
TRBV7-2	NA	many	TRBJ1-6	TGTGCCAGCAGCCCCAGCGGGTCCTCTTCACCCCTCCACTTT	CASSPSGSSSPLHF
TRBV2	NA	few	TRBJ2-1	TGTGCCAGCAGGAGGGGCCTCTACAATGAGCAGTTCTTC	CASRRGLYNEQFF
TRBV4-2	NA	few	TRBJ2-1	TGTGCCAGCAGCCAAGCCGGGACGCCAAACGTCAATGAGCAGTTCTTC	CASSQAGTPNVNEQFF
TRBV27	NA	many	TRBJ2-1	TGTGCCAGCAGTTTATGGGAGTCTGCCTACAATGAGCAGTTCTTC	CASSLWESAYNEQFF
TRBV14	NA	NA	TRBJ2-3	TGTGCCAGCAGCCAAGAGATAGGCAGTTTCACAGATACGCAGTATTTT	CASSQEIGSFTDTQYF
TRBV5-1	TRBD2	many	TRBJ2-5	TGCGCCAGCAGGTGGGCTAGCGGGTACCAAGAGACCCAGTACTTC	CASRWASGYQETQYF
TRBV24-1	NA	many	TRBJ2-5	TGTGCCACCAGTGACCTGCAGGGGGAGACCCAGTACTTC	CATSDLQGETQYF
TRBV6-5	TRBD1	many	TRBJ2-7	TGTGCCAGCAGTTATGGGACAGGGGCCCCCACCTACGAGCAGTACTTC	CASSYGTGAPTYEQYF